This T cell receptor beta chain was found in a study of vaccination and CD4 T cells after COVID-19. CD4+ T cells that had been cultured provided DNA sequenced with the Oncomine TCR Beta short-read assay. TCRdb analysed the PCR reads with MiXCR anew, one entry per CDR3 protein. The data contain around 23,000 distinct CDR3 sequences, about 30% of them singletons. The CDR3 is 13 amino acids. Germline CDR1 MNHEY, CDR2 SVGEGT. The germline V and J ends were trimmed by 7 bases and 1 base, with 11 bases remaining between them. The time point was: late sampling 161 to 241 days after vaccination in three convalescent patients. The treatment is: approximately 11-day PBMC culture with coronavirus spike peptide pools or control peptides (ViraFEST assay). Worth noting for this clonotype: Its antigen is not known.

Sequenced material: CD4+ T cells from blood, cultured in vitro, taken about 7 months after SARS-CoV-2 vaccination. V gene TRBV6-2 or TRBV6-3 combines with J gene TRBJ2-7; D gene ambiguous. The clonotype was recovered from a human donor who had recovered from COVID-19. This CDR3 reads CASTPPLSYEQYF. The CDR3 region has the DNA TGTGCCAGCACCCCGCCCTTATCCTACGAGCAGTACTTC.